Listed below are T cell receptor beta chains from one sample, sequenced in a study of OX40 agonist ivuxolimab in advanced cancers. Method: immunoSEQ multiplex PCR; TCRdb's copy keeps in-frame clones and lacks some. The sample contains approximately 63,000 clones, 75% to 85% of which appear only once. Material: CD4+ or CD8+ T cells sorted from blood, obtained in a trial of the OX40 agonist ivuxolimab. The receptor source for this set is an adult with an advanced solid tumor such as melanoma, head and neck, liver or kidney cancer. The CDR3 runs from the conserved cysteine through the conserved F or W. The order of the fields is J gene, D gene, clone size, V gene, CDR3 DNA, CDR3 protein. D genes are given only for firm matches. Size values are once, few and many counts, or a class for expanded clones, and some rows have none.

TRBJ2-3	-	-	TRBV6-5	TGTGCCAGCACCGAGACAGCCACAGATACGCAGTATTTT	CASTETATDTQYF
TRBJ1-6	TRBD1	once	TRBV6-5	TGTGCCAGCAGTTACTCCGGACAGGGGGGTTCACCCCTCCACTTT	CASSYSGQGGSPLHF
TRBJ1-2	-	-	TRBV5-6	TGTGCCAGCACTCTACGGGGGAGGGGCCCTATTGGCTACACCTTC	CASTLRGRGPIGYTF
TRBJ2-1	TRBD1	-	TRBV5-4	TGTGCCAGCAGCCGGCAGGGACAGGTGGATGAGCAGTTCTTC	CASSRQGQVDEQFF
TRBJ1-2	-	-	TRBV6-6	TGTGCCAGCAGTTCGAGGGGTCCCTATGGCTACACCTTC	CASSSRGPYGYTF
TRBJ1-2	-	-	TRBV18	TGTGCCAGCTCACCCACGAGCGATAACTATGGCTACACCTTC	CASSPTSDNYGYTF
TRBJ1-1	-	once	TRBV5-6	TGTGCCAGCAGCTTGGAGGGGGGTCGGACTGAAGCTTTCTTT	CASSLEGGRTEAFF
TRBJ1-4	-	-	TRBV2	TGTGCCAGCACATCGGAGGGGGTAGTTGAAAAACTGTTTTTT	CASTSEGVVEKLFF
TRBJ1-1	TRBD1	-	TRBV5-1	TGCGCCAGCAGCGCCGGGGTGACAGGGGCCAACATTGAAGCTTTCTTT	CASSAGVTGANIEAFF
TRBJ1-4	-	once	TRBV9	TGTGCCAGCAGCAAACTCTGGGGAGGGGTGGCTAATGAAAAACTGTTTTTT	CASSKLWGGVANEKLFF
TRBJ1-2	TRBD1	once	TRBV4-3	TGCGCCAGCAGTTCCGACAGGGGGACTAACTATGGCTACACCTTC	CASSSDRGTNYGYTF
TRBJ2-1	TRBD2	-	TRBV4-3	TGCGCCAGCAGCCGCTACAAGGGACTACACAATGAGCAGTTCTTC	CASSRYKGLHNEQFF
TRBJ2-2	TRBD1	-	TRBV18	TGTGCCAGCTCACCTAACCAGGGGGCGGCCGGGGAGCTGTTTTTT	CASSPNQGAAGELFF
TRBJ2-3	-	-	TRBV29-1	TGCAGCGTTCTCCCGAAAGATACGCAGTATTTT	CSVLPKDTQYF
TRBJ2-6	TRBD2	-	TRBV7-3	TGTGCCAGCAGCTTAGCGGGAGTAAACTCTGGGGCCAACGTCCTGACTTTC	CASSLAGVNSGANVLTF
TRBJ2-3	-	once	TRBV27	TGTGCCAGCAGTTTCCGGGACCCTACTTTTTTCACAGATACGCAGTATTTT	CASSFRDPTFFTDTQYF
TRBJ2-1	TRBD2	-	TRBV27	TGTGCCAGCAGTTCCCCCTCAGCGGGAGGTAACAATGAGCAGTTCTTC	CASSSPSAGGNNEQFF
TRBJ2-5	-	few	TRBV7-9	TGTGCCAGCAGCTCGGAAACTAAAGAGACCCAGTACTTC	CASSSETKETQYF
TRBJ2-5	TRBD2	-	TRBV28	TGTGCCACTGGACTAGCGGGAGCGGAGACCCAGTACTTC	CATGLAGAETQYF
TRBJ2-1	TRBD2	-	TRBV25-1	TGTGCCAGCAGTGCCTCGGGAGGGCCCTACAATGAGCAGTTCTTC	CASSASGGPYNEQFF
TRBJ2-1	-	-	TRBV11-2	TGTGCCAGCAGCCTCATTAATGAGCAGTTCTTC	CASSLINEQFF
TRBJ2-7	-	once	TRBV30	TGTGCCTGGAGTGTACAGGCAGGCCCGAATTACGAGCAGTACTTC	CAWSVQAGPNYEQYF
TRBJ2-3	-	few	TRBV14	TGTGCCAGCAGCCGACAGCCCCCCCCAGATACGCAGTATTTT	CASSRQPPPDTQYF
TRBJ2-7	-	-	TRBV7-7	TGTGCCAGCAGCTTAGCCGGTTCCTACGAGCAGTACTTC	CASSLAGSYEQYF
TRBJ2-5	TRBD1	-	TRBV2	TGTGCCAGCAGTCGCCGGGACAGCCAAGAGACCCAGTACTTC	CASSRRDSQETQYF
TRBJ2-1	-	-	TRBV21-1	TGTGCCAGCAGCAAATCAAGCGGCCATGAGCAGTTCTTC	CASSKSSGHEQFF
TRBJ2-2	-	-	TRBV27	TGTGCCAGCAGTTTATCCCCCACCGGGGAGCTGTTTTTT	CASSLSPTGELFF
TRBJ2-2	-	-	TRBV7-8	TGTGCCAGCAGACGGGGTAGAGCGAACACCGGGGAGCTGTTTTTT	CASRRGRANTGELFF
TRBJ1-6	-	-	TRBV7-9	TGTGCCAGCAGCCTCCTACTTCAGGGGAACTCACCCCTCCACTTT	CASSLLLQGNSPLHF
TRBJ2-1	-	-	TRBV5-1	TGCGCCAGCAGCTTGGGGTCCGGGGGCAACGGATACAATGAGCAGTTCTTC	CASSLGSGGNGYNEQFF
TRBJ2-7	-	-	TRBV18	TGTGCCAGCTCACCTGGCATTCTCTACGAGCAGTACTTC	CASSPGILYEQYF
TRBJ2-3	TRBD2	-	TRBV7-3	TGTGCCAGCAGCTTAATTCCAGCGGGGGAGGATACGCAGTATTTT	CASSLIPAGEDTQYF